The sample holds a few counts of the clone carrying this TCR beta chain. This sample stems from a study of T cells in narcolepsy. This table comes from immunoSEQ multiplex PCR, and its TCRdb copy is limited to in-frame clones, with some not included. This table has about 35,000 clones, 75% to 90% appearing once. This TCR was recovered from a human donor in good health. Sequenced: memory (CD45RA-) CD4+ T cells from blood.

CDR3 loop: CASSLLIGTGNQPQHF. The CDR3 bases are TGTGCCAGCAGTTTATTGATTGGGACAGGCAATCAGCCCCAGCATTTT. V usage is TRBV28 and J usage is TRBJ1-5; 7 bases align to TRBD1. J was trimmed by 2 bases and V by 1 base; bases with no gene match: 5. The CDR3 has 16 amino acids. CDR1 is MDHEN and CDR2 is SYDVKM in the germline V gene. The full variable domain, rest sourced from reference TRBV28 and TRBJ1-5, is DVKVTQSSRYLVKRTGEKVFLECVQDMDHENMFWYRQDPGLGLRLIYFSYDVKMKEKGDIPEGYSVSREKKERFSLILESASTNQTSMYLCASSLLIGTGNQPQHFGDGTRLSIL.